This T cell receptor beta chain stems from a study of blood T cell repertoires in COVID-19. Only in-frame clones appear in the TCRdb table, and some are missing; sequencing was by immunoSEQ multiplex PCR. The repertoire holds around 200,000 clones, with 70% to 90% as singletons. This CDR3 spans 12 amino acids. V was trimmed by 0 bases and J by 7 bases, leaving 6 bases between them. Per the germline V gene, CDR1 is LGHNA and CDR2 is YSLEER. The chain couples TRBV4-3 to TRBJ2-5; D ambiguous. This receptor was taken from a man aged 40-50 years with active or convalescent COVID-19. The sample was peripheral blood. CDR3 sequence (DNA): TGCGCCAGCAGCCAAGATCTTGTGACCCAGTACTTC. Its translation is CASSQDLVTQYF.